This passage covers 24 T cell receptor beta chains from one sample sequenced in a study of blood T cells in healthy people across ages. Sample-barcoded 5' priming and a J-beta primer mix drove a second PCR of roughly 7 to 11 cycles. TCRdb fed the 5' RACE reads into MiXCR, producing one record per CDR3 protein. The data hold about 690,000 distinct CDR3 sequences, with around 38% observed a single time. Sequenced: blood. These receptors originate from a man aged 80 or over in good health.

The CDR3 spells CATSEKVDGAYEQYF. The CDR3 DNA sequence: TGTGCCACCAGTGAGAAGGTTGATGGGGCCTACGAGCAGTACTTC. The chain is built from TRBV24-1 and TRBJ2-7, with no clear D. The CDR3 totals 15 residues. Deletions cut 4 bases from V and 2 bases from J, with 14 bases between. Germline values: CDR1 KGHDR, CDR2 SFDVKD.

J is TRBJ2-7 and V is TRBV5-1, with TRBD2 identical over 9 bases. The V gene end was trimmed by 4 bases and the J gene end by 1 base; junction bases not matched to a gene: 3. The germline V gene encodes CDR1 SGHRS and CDR2 YFSETQ. The CDR3 spans 14 residues. In DNA, the CDR3 is TGCGCCAGCAGCCGTAGCGGGGGATCCTACGAGCAGTACTTC. This gives the protein CASSRSGGSYEQYF.

This chain connects TRBV20-1 to TRBJ2-4; no reliable D call. Germline V gene data show CDR1 as DFQATT and CDR2 as SNEGSKA (reference sequence). Trimming took 3 bases from V and 0 from J, leaving 6 bases between them. This CDR3 spans 13 amino acids. In DNA form, the CDR3 reads TGCAGTGCTAGTTGGGGAGCCAAAAACATTCAGTACTTC. Protein: CSASWGAKNIQYF.

This clonotype occurred once. V gene TRBV6-2 or TRBV6-3 combines with J gene TRBJ2-5, with D possibly matching TRBD2 (6 bases). CDR1 is MNHEY, CDR2 SVGEGT, per germline. Trimming took off 3 bases at V and 4 bases at J, with 15 bases between the two ends. The CDR3 length is 15 residues. Written as DNA, the CDR3 is TGTGCCAGCAGTTATGGAGGGGTAGGGCGAGAGACCCAGTACTTC. Protein product: CASSYGGVGRETQYF.

The chain couples TRBV6-6 to TRBJ1-2; TRBD1 might be the D (6 bases). The germline V gene has CDR1 MNHNY and CDR2 SVGAGI (reference sequence). Deletions cut 2 bases from V and 3 bases from J, with 10 bases between. The CDR3 is made up of 14 amino acids. The DNA of the CDR3 is TGTGCCAGCAGTTACCCCGAGGGGGACTATGGCTACACCTTC. Protein product: CASSYPEGDYGYTF.

To note about this clonotype: A much larger clone lies one base from this, so it may be a read error. V and J are TRBV2 and TRBJ2-1, with D possibly being TRBD2 (5 bases). TRBJ2-7 explains the end of the DNA better; the J call may be wrong. Germline V gene data show CDR1 as SNHLY and CDR2 as FYNNEI. This CDR3 has 13 residues. The CDR3 loop is CASQLVQYNEQYF. The CDR3 DNA reads TGTGCCAGCCAACTAGTACAATACAATGAGCAGTACTTC.

Only a few counts were recorded for this clonotype. The rearrangement links TRBV28 to TRBJ1-4, with 9 nucleotides matching TRBD1. The J segment lost 3 bases and the V segment lost 4 bases, leaving 9 bases of the junction unmatched. The CDR3 length is 17 residues. In germline, CDR1 is MDHEN, CDR2 SYDVKM. CDR3 amino acids: CASSSFPGTGSNEKLFF. The CDR3 DNA is TGTGCCAGCAGTTCCTTTCCGGGGACAGGGTCTAATGAAAAACTGTTTTTT.

This clonotype showed up just a few times. The chain couples TRBV6-2 or TRBV6-3 to TRBJ2-7, with 8 bases lining up with TRBD2. Germline V gene lookup returns CDR1 MNHEY and CDR2 SVGEGT. There are 14 residues in the CDR3. With V trimmed by 6 bases and J by 2 bases, 6 bases remained unmatched. CDR3 sequence reads: CASRDGGGTYEQYF. CDR3 nucleotides: TGTGCCAGCAGGGATGGCGGGGGGACCTACGAGCAGTACTTC.

This clonotype was detected only a few times. CDR3 residues: CSVVKGETQYF. The DNA for the CDR3 is TGCAGCGTTGTAAAGGGGGAGACCCAGTACTTC. The chain joins TRBV29-1 to TRBJ2-5; perhaps TRBD1 as D (5 bases). Germline loops: CDR1 SQVTM, CDR2 ANQGSEA. The CDR3 is made up of 11 amino acids. Trimming cost V 4 bases and J 5 bases, with 8 bases left between them. Based on the CDR3 plus reference TRBV29-1 and TRBJ2-5, the full variable domain is SAVISQKPSRDICQRGTSLTIQCQVDSQVTMMFWYRQQPGQSLTLIATANQGSEATYESGFVIDKFPISRPNLTFSTLTVSNMSPEDSSIYLCSVVKGETQYFGPGTRLLVL.

This chain connects TRBV6-2 or TRBV6-3 to TRBJ2-1; the D gene is possibly TRBD1 (10 bases). Germline V gene sequence: CDR1 MNHEY, CDR2 SVGEGT. V shed 7 bases and J shed 6 bases, with 22 bases lying between them. The length of the CDR3 is 16 residues. The DNA for the CDR3 is TGTGCCAGCACCGCCCAGCGGGGGGACAGGGGCAATGAGCAGTTCTTC. Translation gives CASTAQRGDRGNEQFF.

This clonotype was picked up a small number of times. The DNA for the CDR3 is TGTGCCAGCAGCCTCCAGACAGACCAAGAGACCCAGTACTTC. It yields the protein CASSLQTDQETQYF. J is TRBJ2-5 and V is TRBV3-1; D might be TRBD1 (5 bases). CDR1 LGHDT and CDR2 YNNKEL come from the germline V gene (reference sequence). V lost 4 bases and J lost 0, with 9 bases in between. The CDR3 length is 14 residues.

The chain is built from TRBV20-1 and TRBJ2-7; 15 bases match TRBD2. Germline CDR1 reads DFQATT; CDR2 reads SNEGSKA (reference sequence). V lost 3 bases to trimming and J lost 0 bases; unmatched junction nucleotides: 3. The CDR3 length is 16 residues. The CDR3 sequence is CSASGTSGGFSYEQYF. The CDR3, as DNA: TGCAGTGCTAGTGGGACTAGCGGGGGGTTCTCCTACGAGCAGTACTTC.

The chain is built from TRBV20-1 and TRBJ2-3; TRBD1 might be the D (6 bases). Germline CDR1 and CDR2: DFQATT and SNEGSKA (reference sequence). The CDR3 loop spans 17 amino acids. V gave up 5 bases and J gave up 5 bases, with 26 bases separating them. The CDR3 is CSALPVLDRIVRDTQYF. CDR3 bases: TGCAGTGCTTTGCCAGTTCTAGACAGGATCGTGAGAGATACGCAGTATTTT.

The rearrangement links TRBV10-1 to TRBJ1-2, with D unclear. V was pared by 0 bases and J by 7 bases, with 9 bases between. The CDR3 has 13 residues. Germline lookup yields CDR1 WNHNN and CDR2 SYGVQD (reference sequence). CDR3 DNA sequence: TGCGCCAGCAGTGAGTCGGGGTCTAGTGGCTACACCTTC. Protein: CASSESGSSGYTF.

The chain links TRBV6-2 or TRBV6-3 to TRBJ2-3; D is perhaps TRBD2 (5 bases). V gave up 4 bases and J gave up 6 bases, with 11 bases separating them. Germline values: CDR1 MNHEY, CDR2 SVGEGT. The CDR3 sequence is 13 residues long. The CDR3 reads CASSSQWEDTQYF. The CDR3 nucleotides read TGTGCCAGCAGTTCTCAATGGGAGGATACGCAGTATTTT.

The rearrangement joins TRBV20-1 to TRBJ1-2; D not certain. Germline V lookup: CDR1 DFQATT, CDR2 SNEGSKA (reference sequence). This CDR3 is 16 amino acids long. V lost 0 bases, J lost 4 bases, and 18 bases lay in between. For the CDR3, the DNA is TGCAGTGCTAGAGACAGGTCGAAAGGACTGAGCTATGGCTACACCTTC. It is translated as CSARDRSKGLSYGYTF.

This clonotype was detected a few times. V gene TRBV24-1 combines with J gene TRBJ2-1; TRBD2 matches 8 bases. V shed 1 base and J 8 bases; nucleotides not matched to a gene: 9. Germline V gives CDR1 KGHDR, CDR2 SFDVKD. The CDR3 runs 16 residues. CDR3 DNA sequence: TGTGCCACCAGTGATTTCGCGGATAGCGGGAACGATGAGCAGTTCTTC. Its protein is CATSDFADSGNDEQFF.

This clonotype showed up just a few times. V and J are TRBV5-1 and TRBJ2-3; no reliable D call. V lost 0 bases and J lost 2, with 13 bases in between. The CDR3 consists of 16 residues. Germline V lookup: CDR1 SGHRS, CDR2 YFSETQ. CDR3 region: CASSLAIDLNTDTQYF. The DNA of the CDR3 is TGCGCCAGCAGCTTGGCCATCGACTTAAACACAGATACGCAGTATTTT. Drawing the rest from reference TRBV5-1 and TRBJ2-3, the complete variable domain is KAGVTQTPRYLIKTRGQQVTLSCSPISGHRSVSWYQQTPGQGLQFLFEYFSETQRNKGNFPGRFSGRQFSNSRSEMNVSTLELGDSALYLCASSLAIDLNTDTQYFGPGTRLTVL.

This clonotype was seen at least ten times. The V gene is TRBV20-1, the J gene TRBJ1-6, with TRBD1 as a possible D gene (5 bases). The germline CDR1 and CDR2 sequences are DFQATT and SNEGSKA (reference sequence). Trimming removed 3 bases from V and 0 bases from J, with 15 bases in between. The CDR3 length is 17 residues. This CDR3 is CSARAGKLSSYNSPLHF. The CDR3 region has the DNA TGCAGTGCTAGGGCAGGGAAATTAAGCTCCTATAATTCACCCCTCCACTTT.

This clonotype turned up a few times. The V and J genes are TRBV7-2 and TRBJ1-2, with unresolved D. Trimming took off 0 bases at V and 3 bases at J, with 8 bases between the two ends. CDR1 is SGHTA and CDR2 is FQGNSA in the germline V gene. This CDR3 has 14 amino acids. The CDR3 region has the DNA TGTGCCAGCAGCTTAGCGCAGGCCGACTATGGCTACACCTTC. This gives the protein CASSLAQADYGYTF.

This clonotype was counted many times. The chain combines TRBV7-8 with TRBJ2-7; TRBD1 might be the D (6 bases). Germline CDR1 and CDR2: SGHVS and FQNEAQ. Between the trimmed V and J ends, which lost 10 bases and 0 bases, there was a span of 13 bases. CDR3 length: 13 residues. CDR3 coding DNA: TGTGCCACCACTACGGACAGCTCCTACGAGCAGTACTTC. Amino acids: CATTTDSSYEQYF. Combining the CDR3 with reference TRBV7-8 and TRBJ2-7 gives the whole variable domain GAGVSQSPRYKVAKRGQDVALRCDPISGHVSLFWYQQALGQGPEFLTYFQNEAQLDKSGLPSDRFFAERPEGSVSTLKIQRTQQEDSAVYLCATTTDSSYEQYFGPGTRLTVT.

This clonotype turned up a few times. The V call is TRBV2, the J call TRBJ2-1, with 8 positions matching TRBD1. V trimming: 5 bases; J trimming: 3 bases; junction bases outside the gene matches: 6. Germline V gives CDR1 SNHLY, CDR2 FYNNEI. The CDR3 consists of 15 residues. The CDR3 DNA reads as TGTGCCAGCAGTAACCAGGGGGCCCACTACAATGAGCAGTTCTTC. Translating gives CASSNQGAHYNEQFF.

This chain uses TRBV9 with TRBJ2-3; TRBD2 matches at 10 bases. The CDR3 spans 15 residues. V dropped 3 bases and J dropped 4; count of bases not matched to a gene: 5. CDR1 and CDR2 from the germline V gene are SGDLS and YYNGEE. Written as DNA, the CDR3 is TGTGCCAGCAGCGGGGGACTAGCGAATGCAGATACGCAGTATTTT. Encoded protein: CASSGGLANADTQYF.

This clonotype was seen more than once but under ten times. The chain recombines TRBV24-1 with TRBJ2-3, with TRBD2 identical over 15 bases. The germline gives CDR1 KGHDR, CDR2 SFDVKD. The CDR3 runs to 20 residues. Trimming at V came to 7 bases and at J to 4 bases, leaving 17 bases not matched to a gene. In DNA, the CDR3 is TGTGCCACCAGAAAGGGAGGACTAGCGGGAGGGCCGGTTTCTTCAGATACGCAGTATTTT. Translating gives CATRKGGLAGGPVSSDTQYF.